The clone carrying this TCR beta chain was detected ten times or more. The antigen remains unidentified. These data originate in a study of regulatory T cells in long-lasting Graves disease. Overall study context: Persistence in Graves' disease required over 5 years of antithyroid drugs plus positive TSH receptor antibodies.

General observations from the study: Newly diagnosed disease favored TRBV20-1 and TRBJ2-1 over persistent disease.

The V end was cut by 2 bases, the J end by 7 bases, with 11 bases between. The CDR3 is made up of 12 amino acids. Germline lookup yields CDR1 GTSNPN and CDR2 SVGIG (reference sequence). Documented time point: persistent/refractory GD, antithyroid drugs over 5 years with positive TRAb. With RNA extracted from PBMCs as input, the TCR library was made. Building the TCR beta libraries relied on iRepertoire HTBI primers, and CDR3 regions underwent Arm-PCR. Each CDR3 protein gets one entry after TCRdb re-called the multiplex PCR reads with MiXCR. The sample lists nearly 350,000 distinct CDR3 sequences, 15% to 20% occurring once.

V and J are TRBV30 and TRBJ1-1; D ambiguous. The source material was peripheral blood mononuclear cells (PBMCs), sampled when the disease was refractory, from a patient treated with antithyroid drugs. The sequence derives from a female donor with Graves disease. CDR3 sequence: CAWSFSNGEAFF. CDR3 sequence (DNA): TGTGCCTGGAGTTTTTCAAATGGTGAAGCTTTCTTT.